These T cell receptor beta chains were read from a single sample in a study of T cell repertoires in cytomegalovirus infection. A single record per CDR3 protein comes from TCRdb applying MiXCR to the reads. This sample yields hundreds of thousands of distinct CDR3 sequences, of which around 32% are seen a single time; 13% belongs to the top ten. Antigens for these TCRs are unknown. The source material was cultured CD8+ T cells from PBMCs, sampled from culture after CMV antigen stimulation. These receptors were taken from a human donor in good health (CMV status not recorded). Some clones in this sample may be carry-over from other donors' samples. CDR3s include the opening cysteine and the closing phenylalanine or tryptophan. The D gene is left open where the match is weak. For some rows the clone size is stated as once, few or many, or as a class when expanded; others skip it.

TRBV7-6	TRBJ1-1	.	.	CASSPLAINTEAFF	TGTGCCAGCAGCCCCCTGGCAATCAACACTGAAGCTTTCTTT
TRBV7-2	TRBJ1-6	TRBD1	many	CASSLADRGRNSPLHF	TGTGCCAGCAGCTTAGCCGACAGGGGGCGAAATTCACCCCTCCACTTT
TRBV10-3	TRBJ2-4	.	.	CAISESLGLAKNIQYF	TGTGCCATCAGTGAGTCCTTGGGTCTTGCCAAAAACATTCAGTACTTC
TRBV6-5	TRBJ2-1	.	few	CASSYVAGYNEQFF	TGTGCCAGCAGTTACGTCGCGGGCTACAATGAGCAGTTCTTC
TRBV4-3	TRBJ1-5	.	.	CASSQGRVNQPQHF	TGCGCCAGCAGCCAAGGCAGGGTCAATCAGCCCCAGCATTTT
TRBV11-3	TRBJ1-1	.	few	CASSLDYPGCTNTEAFF	TGTGCCAGCAGCTTAGATTACCCAGGGTGCACGAACACTGAAGCTTTCTTT
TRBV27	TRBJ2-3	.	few	CASSLSGVFSTDTQYF	TGTGCCAGCAGTTTATCTGGGGTCTTTAGCACAGATACGCAGTATTTT
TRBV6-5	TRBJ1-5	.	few	CASSYSGSGNQPQHF	TGTGCCAGCAGTTACTCAGGGAGCGGCAATCAGCCCCAGCATTTT
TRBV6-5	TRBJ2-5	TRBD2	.	CASSYSNSGRETQYF	TGTGCCAGCAGTTACTCGAACTCCGGGAGGGAGACCCAGTACTTC
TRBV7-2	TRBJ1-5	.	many	CASSLESHQPQHF	TGTGCCAGCAGCTTAGAAAGTCACCAGCCCCAGCATTTT
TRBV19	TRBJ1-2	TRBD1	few	CASSTQGANYGYTF	TGTGCCAGTAGTACGCAGGGGGCAAACTATGGCTACACCTTC
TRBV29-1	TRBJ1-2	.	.	CSVLDSRRNYGYTF	TGCAGCGTCCTTGACAGCCGTCGGAACTATGGCTACACCTTC
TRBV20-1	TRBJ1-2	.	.	CSARDQAGLYGYTF	TGCAGTGCTAGAGATCAGGCAGGCCTCTATGGCTACACCTTC
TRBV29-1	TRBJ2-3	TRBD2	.	CSVEDQAGGRSDTQYF	TGCAGCGTTGAAGATCAGGCGGGGGGCCGTTCAGATACGCAGTATTTT
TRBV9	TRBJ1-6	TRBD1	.	CASSQTGESSPLHF	TGTGCCAGCAGCCAGACAGGGGAGAGCTCACCCCTCCACTTT
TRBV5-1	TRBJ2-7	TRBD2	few	CASSSAGLAGRYEQYF	TGCGCCAGCAGCTCAGCGGGACTAGCCGGGCGCTACGAGCAGTACTTC
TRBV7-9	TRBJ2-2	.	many	CASSERLSTGELFF	TGTGCCAGCAGCGAGAGGCTATCCACCGGGGAGCTGTTTTTT
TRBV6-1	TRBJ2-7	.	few	CASSGSGKLEQYF	TGTGCCAGCAGTGGATCAGGGAAACTCGAGCAGTACTTC
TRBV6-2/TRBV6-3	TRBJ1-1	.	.	CASSYSLVGDGFGTEAFF	TGTGCCAGCAGTTACTCGTTGGTCGGGGATGGGTTTGGCACTGAAGCTTTCTTT
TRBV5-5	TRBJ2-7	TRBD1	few	CASSLRDRVPYEQYF	TGTGCCAGCAGCTTGAGGGACAGGGTCCCCTACGAGCAGTACTTC
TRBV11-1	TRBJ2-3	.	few	CASSSIGIQDTDTQYF	TGTGCCAGCAGCAGCATCGGAATTCAGGACACAGATACGCAGTATTTT
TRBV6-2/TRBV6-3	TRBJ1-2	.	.	CASSYVKVTYGYTF	TGTGCCAGCAGTTACGTCAAGGTGACCTATGGCTACACCTTC
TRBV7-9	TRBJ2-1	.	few	CASAFKDRNNEQFF	TGTGCCAGCGCTTTCAAGGACAGAAATAATGAGCAGTTCTTC
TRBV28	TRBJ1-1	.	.	CASSPWARRNTEAFF	TGTGCCAGCAGTCCCTGGGCCAGGCGGAACACTGAAGCTTTCTTT
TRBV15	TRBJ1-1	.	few	CATSSNWGALNTEAFF	TGTGCCACCAGCAGTAATTGGGGAGCCTTGAACACTGAAGCTTTCTTT
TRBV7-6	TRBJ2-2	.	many	CASSGSGVTNTGELFF	TGTGCCAGCAGCGGCTCCGGGGTAACGAACACCGGGGAGCTGTTTTTT
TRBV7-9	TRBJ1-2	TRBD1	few	CASSLAPHRGDYGYTF	TGTGCCAGCAGCTTAGCTCCGCACAGGGGGGACTATGGCTACACCTTC
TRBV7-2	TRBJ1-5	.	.	CANSLEHYNQPQHF	TGTGCCAACAGCTTAGAACACTACAATCAGCCCCAGCATTTT
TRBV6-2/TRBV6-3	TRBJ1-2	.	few	CASRVLDGWGYTF	TGTGCCAGCAGAGTCCTGGACGGATGGGGCTACACCTTC
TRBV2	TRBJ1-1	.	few	CASNTEAFF	TGTGCCAGCAACACTGAAGCTTTCTTT
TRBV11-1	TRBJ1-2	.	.	CASSWSRTDVYGYTF	TGTGCCAGCAGCTGGTCGCGGACAGATGTCTATGGCTACACCTTC